A single T cell receptor (beta chain) is shown here with its context. Its antigen is as yet unknown. This PCR relied on a set of 60 Vbeta primers and 13 Jbeta primers. Sequencing was performed with immunoSEQ multiplex PCR; in TCRdb, only in-frame clones are kept and a portion is missing. The sample shows 60,000 to 100,000 clones, roughly 79% of them seen only once. The CDR3 runs to 16 residues. The ends lost 0 bases at V and 5 bases at J; junction bases unmatched: 8. In germline, CDR1 is MNHEY, CDR2 SVGAGI. This specimen belongs to a study of cytomegalovirus exposure and HLA in healthy donors. General study findings and limits: Productive status was seen about 87% or about 30% of the time for most TCR beta V segments in an earlier analysis.

Sequences were obtained from PBMCs. The sequence derives from a middle-aged man in good health and CMV-seronegative. The rearrangement links TRBV6-5 to TRBJ2-5; 8 bases map to TRBD2. The DNA of the CDR3 is TGTGCCAGCAGTTACTCACCGGGACTAGGCATGGAGACCCAGTACTTC. Translating it yields CASSYSPGLGMETQYF.